A single sample is the source of the 18 T cell receptor beta chains below, sequenced in a study of blood T cell repertoires in COVID-19. Profiling relied on immunoSEQ multiplex PCR, and the TCRdb table lists in-frame clones only, not all of them. The sample has 150,000 to 200,000 clones; about 88% are singletons. Source material: peripheral blood. The receptors originated from a woman aged 80 or over in a cohort sampled during active or convalescent COVID-19.

The chain recombines TRBV10-2 with TRBJ1-1, with D hard to call. V was cut by 3 bases and J by 5 bases, with 10 bases left in between. The CDR3 consists of 13 residues. The germline V gene has CDR1 WSHSY and CDR2 SAAADI. CDR3 residues: CASSEDGRTEAFF. CDR3 in DNA: TGCGCCAGCAGTGAAGATGGGAGGACTGAAGCTTTCTTT.

V and J are TRBV6-1 and TRBJ2-3; tentatively, D is TRBD1 (5 bases). Trimming pared 2 bases from V and 7 bases from J, leaving 10 bases between. This CDR3 spans 13 amino acids. The germline V gene encodes CDR1 MNHNS and CDR2 SASEGT. The CDR3 DNA reads TGTGCCAGCAGTGAAAGGGCAGGGTATACGCAGTATTTT. Encoded protein: CASSERAGYTQYF.

The J gene is TRBJ1-3, the V gene TRBV9; D is unclear. This CDR3 spans 13 amino acids. In germline, CDR1 is SGDLS, CDR2 YYNGEE. Trimming shortened V by 3 bases and J by 4 bases, and 8 bases separated the two germline ends. Here the CDR3 DNA reads TGTGCCAGCAGCGCAGGAGGGGGAAACACCATATATTTT. Residues: CASSAGGGNTIYF.

V gene TRBV6-2 or TRBV6-3 combines with J gene TRBJ1-1; 10 bases are shared with TRBD1. Trimming at V came to 2 bases and at J to 3 bases, leaving 18 bases not matched to a gene. This CDR3 spans 20 amino acids. Germline lookup yields CDR1 MNHEY and CDR2 SVGEGT. CDR3 loop: CASSYPSGTGAVRGYTEAFF. The CDR3 DNA sequence: TGTGCCAGCAGTTACCCCTCCGGGACAGGGGCGGTTCGGGGCTACACTGAAGCTTTCTTT.

This clone appeared a few times. This chain connects TRBV10-3 to TRBJ1-3; D gene ambiguous. The CDR3 sequence is 15 residues long. Germline CDR1 ENHRY, CDR2 SYGVKD. Trimming stripped 6 bases from V and 0 bases from J, with 12 bases between. CDR3 residues: CAISDTTGSGNTIYF. CDR3 nucleotides: TGTGCCATCAGCGACACCACTGGCTCTGGAAACACCATATATTTT.

The chain carries TRBV30 and TRBJ1-1; the D is unclear. The V gene's germline CDR1 is GTSNPN and CDR2 SVGIG (reference sequence). The germline V and J ends were trimmed by 1 base and 5 bases, with 14 bases remaining between them. The CDR3 is 14 amino acids. The CDR3 DNA reads as TGTGCCTGGAGTGATACCGGGAGAAGAACTGAAGCTTTCTTT. Protein: CAWSDTGRRTEAFF.

This chain uses TRBV19 with TRBJ1-2, with 10 positions matching TRBD1. The germline CDR1 and CDR2 sequences are LNHDA and SQIVND (reference sequence). V trimming: 7 bases; J trimming: 6 bases; junction bases outside the gene matches: 5. The CDR3 spans 13 residues. CDR3 sequence: CASKPGTGDGYTF. The CDR3 nucleotides are TGTGCCAGTAAGCCCGGGACAGGGGATGGCTACACCTTC.

This clone was recorded a few times. V gene TRBV10-1 combines with J gene TRBJ2-2; D not certain. The CDR3 length is 13 residues. Trimming took 6 bases from V and 4 from J, leaving 9 bases between them. Germline V lookup: CDR1 WNHNN, CDR2 SYGVQD (reference sequence). CDR3 protein: CASSQPGTGELFF. CDR3 nucleotides: TGCGCCAGCAGCCAACCCGGCACCGGGGAGCTGTTTTTT.

The V gene is TRBV19, the J gene TRBJ1-5; D might be TRBD1 (6 bases). Between the trimmed V and J ends, which lost 2 bases and 1 base, there was a span of 9 bases. This CDR3 comprises 15 residues. Germline CDR1 LNHDA, CDR2 SQIVND (reference sequence). The CDR3 bases are TGTGCCAGTAGTATAAGGGACAAAAGCAATCAGCCCCAGCATTTT. Translation: CASSIRDKSNQPQHF.

CDR3: CASSLVKDYSPLHF. Here the CDR3 DNA reads TGTGCCAGCAGCTTAGTAAAGGACTATTCACCCCTCCACTTT. The V and J genes are TRBV7-2 and TRBJ1-6, with no clear D. V was clipped by 1 base and J by 8 bases, with 9 bases between them. CDR1 and CDR2 (germline): SGHTA, FQGNSA. The CDR3 totals 14 residues.

This chain links TRBV5-1 with TRBJ1-6; no clear D. Germline V lookup: CDR1 SGHRS, CDR2 YFSETQ. V lost 1 base and J lost 8, with 13 bases in between. The CDR3 has 15 residues. The CDR3 reads CASSLSTASDSPLHF. The CDR3 nucleotides are TGCGCCAGCAGCTTGTCTACAGCCTCCGATTCACCCCTCCACTTT.

The chain combines TRBV6-6 with TRBJ1-1; D is unresolved. The CDR3 extends over 16 amino acids. V lost 7 bases and J lost 1, with 19 bases in between. Germline V lookup: CDR1 MNHNY, CDR2 SVGAGI (reference sequence). CDR3 sequence: CASTVAGIPTNTEAFF. DNA for the CDR3: TGTGCCAGCACCGTAGCCGGCATTCCTACGAACACTGAAGCTTTCTTT.

J is TRBJ2-6 and V is TRBV7-2, with a tentative D call TRBD1 (5 bases). The CDR3 runs to 16 residues. V lost 4 bases to trimming and J lost 1 base, with 11 bases between them. Looked up from germline, CDR1 is SGHTA and CDR2 is FQGNSA. The CDR3 spells CASSSQGLSGANVLTF. CDR3 nucleotides: TGTGCCAGCAGCTCCCAGGGCCTATCTGGGGCCAACGTCCTGACTTTC.

The chain carries TRBV24-1 and TRBJ1-2; TRBD1 agrees at 9 bases. The germline V gene has CDR1 KGHDR and CDR2 SFDVKD. Unmatched junction bases numbered 10, after V lost 4 bases and J lost 8 bases. This CDR3 is built from 15 residues. CDR3 bases: TGTGCCACCAGTGAGGGGGACAGGGCTCGATTAGGCTACACCTTC. It codes for CATSEGDRARLGYTF.

This clone has only one observation. This chain connects TRBV9 to TRBJ2-7; the match to TRBD2 covers 8 bases. Germline loops: CDR1 SGDLS, CDR2 YYNGEE. V was clipped by 3 bases and J by 3 bases; unmatched bases: 11. The CDR3 is 16 residues long. The CDR3 spells CASSALAGGRGYEQYF. The CDR3 DNA is TGTGCCAGCAGCGCTCTGGCGGGGGGCCGGGGCTACGAGCAGTACTTC.

This sequence joins TRBV28 and TRBJ2-3; TRBD1 aligns across 12 bases. J lost 7 bases, V lost 5 bases, and 10 bases had no gene match. The CDR3 totals 16 residues. CDR1 and CDR2 from the germline V gene are MDHEN and SYDVKM. CDR3 amino acids: CASSPVPGQGAYTQYF. The CDR3 nucleotides read TGTGCCAGCAGTCCTGTGCCGGGACAGGGGGCTTATACGCAGTATTTT.

V gene TRBV5-1 combines with J gene TRBJ1-2, with 8 bases identical to TRBD1. This CDR3 has 15 residues. The trim removed 2 bases at V and 4 bases at J, leaving 7 bases unmatched. Germline loops: CDR1 SGHRS, CDR2 YFSETQ. The DNA for the CDR3 is TGCGCCAGCAGCTTTAGGCAGGGGGCGATCTATGGCTACACCTTC. It encodes CASSFRQGAIYGYTF.

The chain employs TRBV5-5 and TRBJ2-3; 14 nucleotides line up with TRBD2. The V gene end was trimmed by 6 bases and the J gene end by 2 bases; junction bases not matched to a gene: 5. Germline loops: CDR1 SGHKS, CDR2 YYEKEE (reference sequence). This CDR3 has 16 residues. As DNA, the CDR3 is TGTGCCAGCATTCCGACTAGCGGGGGGGCCACAGATACGCAGTATTTT. Protein: CASIPTSGGATDTQYF.